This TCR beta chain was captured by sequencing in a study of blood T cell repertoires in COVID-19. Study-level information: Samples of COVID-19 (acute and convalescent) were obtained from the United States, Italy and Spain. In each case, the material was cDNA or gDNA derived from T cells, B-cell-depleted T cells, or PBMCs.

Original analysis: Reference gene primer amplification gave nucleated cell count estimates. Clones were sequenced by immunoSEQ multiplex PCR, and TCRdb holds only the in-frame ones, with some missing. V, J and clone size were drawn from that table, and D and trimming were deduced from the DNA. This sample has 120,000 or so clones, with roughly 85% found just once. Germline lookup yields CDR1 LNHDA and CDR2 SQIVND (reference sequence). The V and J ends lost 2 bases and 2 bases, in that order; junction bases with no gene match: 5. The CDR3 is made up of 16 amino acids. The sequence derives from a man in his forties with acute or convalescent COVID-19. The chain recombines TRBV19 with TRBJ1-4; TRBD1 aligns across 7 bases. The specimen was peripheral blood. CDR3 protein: CASSIHRGTTNEKLFF. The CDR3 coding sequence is TGTGCCAGTAGTATACACAGGGGTACGACTAATGAAAAACTGTTTTTT.